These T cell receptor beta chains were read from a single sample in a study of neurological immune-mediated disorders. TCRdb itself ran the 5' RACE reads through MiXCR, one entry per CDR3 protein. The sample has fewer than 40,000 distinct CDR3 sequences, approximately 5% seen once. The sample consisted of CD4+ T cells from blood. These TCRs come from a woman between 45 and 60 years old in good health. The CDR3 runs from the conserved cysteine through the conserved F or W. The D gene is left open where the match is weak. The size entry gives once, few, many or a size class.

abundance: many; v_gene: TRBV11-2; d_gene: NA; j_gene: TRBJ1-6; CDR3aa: CASSLEPNSPLHF; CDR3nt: TGTGCCAGCAGCTTAGAACCTAATTCACCCCTCCACTTT
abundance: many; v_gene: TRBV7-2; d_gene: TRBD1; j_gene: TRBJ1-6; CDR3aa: CASSLGGQGNSPLHF; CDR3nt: TGTGCCAGCAGCTTAGGGGGACAGGGCAATTCACCCCTCCACTTT
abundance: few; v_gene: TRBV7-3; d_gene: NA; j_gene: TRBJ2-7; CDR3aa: CASSPKGTSLYEQYF; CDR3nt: TGTGCCAGCAGCCCAAAGGGGACAAGCCTCTACGAGCAGTACTTC
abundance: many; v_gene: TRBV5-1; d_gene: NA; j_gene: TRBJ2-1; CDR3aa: CASSLNHNEQFF; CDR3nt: TGCGCCAGCAGCTTGAACCACAATGAGCAGTTCTTC
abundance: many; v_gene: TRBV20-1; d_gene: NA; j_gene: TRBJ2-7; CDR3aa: CSARIATGEGEQYF; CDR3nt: TGCAGTGCTAGAATTGCGACAGGGGAGGGCGAGCAGTACTTC
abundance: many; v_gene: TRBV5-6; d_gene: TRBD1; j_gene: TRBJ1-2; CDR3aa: CASSPGQYGYTF; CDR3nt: TGTGCCAGCAGCCCGGGACAGTATGGCTACACCTTC
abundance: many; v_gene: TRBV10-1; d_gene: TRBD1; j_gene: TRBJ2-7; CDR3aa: CASSESNRGSYEQYF; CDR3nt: TGCGCCAGCAGTGAGTCAAACAGGGGCTCCTACGAGCAGTACTTC
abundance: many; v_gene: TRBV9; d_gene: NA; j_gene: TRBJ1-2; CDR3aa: CASSVRLDNYGYTF; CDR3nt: TGTGCCAGCAGCGTGAGGCTTGACAACTATGGCTACACCTTC
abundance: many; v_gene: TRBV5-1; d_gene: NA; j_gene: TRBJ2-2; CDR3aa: CASSLEGPPNTGELFF; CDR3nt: TGCGCCAGCAGCTTGGAGGGACCCCCGAACACCGGGGAGCTGTTTTTT
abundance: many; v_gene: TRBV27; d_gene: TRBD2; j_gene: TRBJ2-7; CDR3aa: CASSLSLAGAYEQYF; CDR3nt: TGTGCCAGCAGTTTATCCCTAGCGGGGGCCTACGAGCAGTACTTC
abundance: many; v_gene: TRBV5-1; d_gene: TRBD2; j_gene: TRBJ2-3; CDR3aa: CASSPQKVSGTTDTQYF; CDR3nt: TGCGCCAGCAGCCCCCAAAAGGTTAGCGGGACCACAGATACGCAGTATTTT
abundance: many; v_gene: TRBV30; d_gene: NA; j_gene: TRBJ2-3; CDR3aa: CACGQRRGDTQYF; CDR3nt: TGTGCCTGTGGACAGCGGCGGGGAGATACGCAGTATTTT
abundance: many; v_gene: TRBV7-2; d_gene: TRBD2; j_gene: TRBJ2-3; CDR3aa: CASSRPRTGGITDTQYF; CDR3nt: TGTGCCAGCAGCCGGCCTCGGACGGGAGGGATCACAGATACGCAGTATTTT
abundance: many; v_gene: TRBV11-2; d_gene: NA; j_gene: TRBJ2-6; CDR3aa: CANHDGEQFSGANVLTF; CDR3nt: TGTGCCAACCACGACGGGGAACAGTTCTCTGGGGCCAACGTCCTGACTTTC
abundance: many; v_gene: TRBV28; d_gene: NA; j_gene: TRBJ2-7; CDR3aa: CASGKTYNYEQYF; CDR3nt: TGTGCCAGCGGGAAGACTTACAACTACGAGCAGTACTTC